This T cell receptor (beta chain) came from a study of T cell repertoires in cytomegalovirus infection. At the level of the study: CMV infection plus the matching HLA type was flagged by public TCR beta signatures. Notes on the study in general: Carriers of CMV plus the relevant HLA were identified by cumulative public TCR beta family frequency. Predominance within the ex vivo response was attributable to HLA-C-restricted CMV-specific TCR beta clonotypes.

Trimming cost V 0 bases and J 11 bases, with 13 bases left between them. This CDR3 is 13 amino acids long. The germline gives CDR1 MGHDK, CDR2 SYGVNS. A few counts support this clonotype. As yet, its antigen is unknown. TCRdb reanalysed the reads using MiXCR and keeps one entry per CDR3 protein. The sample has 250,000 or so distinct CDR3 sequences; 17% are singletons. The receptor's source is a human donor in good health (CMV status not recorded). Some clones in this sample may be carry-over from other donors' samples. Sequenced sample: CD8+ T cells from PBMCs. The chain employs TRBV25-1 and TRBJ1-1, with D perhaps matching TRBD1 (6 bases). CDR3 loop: CASSEYFPGAAFF. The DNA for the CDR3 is TGTGCCAGCAGTGAATATTTTCCAGGGGCCGCTTTCTTT.